This TCR beta chain was recorded in a study of CD8 T cells in ankylosing spondylitis. Study-level findings and limits: Disease-associated clones were reportedly significantly overrepresented in matched ankylosing spondylitis synovial fluid. Reactive arthritis synovial fluid and blood previously showed some of these motif variants.

The sample holds many counts of this clonotype. As yet, its antigen is unknown. The CDR3 extends over 12 amino acids. Trimming removed 4 bases from V and 14 bases from J; junction bases left unmatched: 6. CDR1 and CDR2 (germline): SEHNR, FQNEAQ (reference sequence). Library preparation for TCR beta used quantitative 5'-RACE with molecular barcodes. TCRdb recomputed calls from the 5' RACE reads with MiXCR, one row per CDR3 protein. In the table there are 130,000 or so distinct CDR3 sequences, 7% of which are singletons. This TCR derives from a male donor with ankylosing spondylitis or in good health (not recorded which). The sample comprised blood, either unsorted or a sorted T cell fraction (not recorded which). The chain uses TRBV7-9 and TRBJ2-3; 10 nucleotides agree with TRBD1. CDR3 coding DNA: TGTGCCAGCAGCTCCGGGACAGGGGAATTGTATTTT. It codes for CASSSGTGELYF.